The 4 T cell receptor beta chains below were found in one sample sequenced in a study of control samples from healthy donors and cancer patients. Method: immunoSEQ multiplex PCR; TCRdb's copy keeps in-frame clones and lacks some. The profile shows about 170,000 clones, 88% of them singletons. Sequencing was done on a sample of blood. Source of these receptors: a woman in her 30s in good health.

This rearrangement joins TRBV7-9 to TRBJ2-1; no definite D call. The germline CDR1 and CDR2 sequences are SEHNR and FQNEAQ (reference sequence). The CDR3 loop spans 10 amino acids. With 4 bases removed from V and 6 bases from J, the gap between germline ends came to 1 base. The CDR3 DNA reads as TGTGCCAGCAGCTCCAATGAGCAGTTCTTC. As protein: CASSSNEQFF.

This clone was seen once. One junction end does not reproduce the germline sequence, and a read error may be involved. The rearrangement uses TRBV12-3 or TRBV12-4 and TRBJ2-1, with 12 bases aligning to TRBD2. This CDR3 region has 13 residues. The CDR3 DNA sequence: TGTGCCAGCAGTTCTCGGACTAGCGGGGTTTTAGTCTTC. It encodes CASSSRTSGVLVF.

This clone occurred a few times. The chain is built from TRBV28 and TRBJ1-1; 7 positions match TRBD1. The CDR3 runs to 15 residues. Germline V gene sequence: CDR1 MDHEN, CDR2 SYDVKM. J gave up 4 bases and V 5 bases, and 10 bases lay outside the gene matches. CDR3 residues: CASSPPGAGGTEAFF. Here the CDR3 DNA reads TGTGCCAGCAGTCCACCGGGGGCAGGGGGCACTGAAGCTTTCTTT.

This chain connects TRBV9 to TRBJ1-2; D unclear. V lost 0 bases and J lost 2, with 11 bases in between. There are 15 residues in the CDR3. Germline CDR1 is SGDLS and CDR2 is YYNGEE. CDR3 loop: CASSVGPDPNYGYTF. As DNA, the CDR3 is TGTGCCAGCAGCGTAGGACCCGACCCCAACTATGGCTACACCTTC.